The rows below give T cell receptor beta chains drawn from one sample of a study of blood T cells in healthy people across ages. TCRdb analysed the 5' RACE reads with MiXCR anew, one entry per CDR3 protein. The sample has hundreds of thousands of distinct CDR3 sequences, about 37% seen once. The sample was blood. Source of these receptors: a man between 18 and 35 years old in good health. Both conserved end residues are part of each CDR3. D genes are given only for firm matches. Rows may omit the clone size; those that give it use once, few, many or a size class.

V gene,clone size,CDR3 length,J gene,D gene,CDR3 DNA,CDR3 protein
TRBV6-2/TRBV6-3,many,19,TRBJ2-5,TRBD2,TGTGCCAGCAGTTACCGCCTGTCAGCGGGGGGGCACTCCCAAGAGACCCAGTACTTC,CASSYRLSAGGHSQETQYF
TRBV14,.,14,TRBJ1-1,.,TGTGCCAGCAACCCCGTCGGTGGGTACACTGAAGCTTTCTTT,CASNPVGGYTEAFF
TRBV28,once,17,TRBJ1-3,.,TGTGCCAGCAGTAACGGTGGAGGGGCACTCTCTGGAAACACCATATATTTT,CASSNGGGALSGNTIYF
TRBV10-3,few,14,TRBJ1-6,.,TGTGCCATCAGTGCAACAGCCTTTAATTCACCCCTCCACTTT,CAISATAFNSPLHF
TRBV20-1,.,15,TRBJ1-3,TRBD1,TGCAGTGCTGCCCACCCCGGACAGGGGGGAAACACCATATATTTT,CSAAHPGQGGNTIYF
TRBV12-3/TRBV12-4,.,15,TRBJ1-6,.,TGTGCCAGCAGTTTAGCAGGGGTCATTAATTCACCCCTCCACTTT,CASSLAGVINSPLHF
TRBV2,.,15,TRBJ2-7,.,TGTGCCAGCAGGGAGCGAGGACCTAGCCCCTACGAGCAGTACTTC,CASRERGPSPYEQYF
TRBV7-2,few,15,TRBJ2-3,TRBD2,TGTGCCAGCAGCCCGAATCCCGGGACTAGATGCGCGCAGTATTTT,CASSPNPGTRCAQYF
TRBV7-2,.,15,TRBJ1-2,TRBD1,TGTGCCAGCAGCTCTATAAAGGGGGCTTTCTATGGCTACACCTTC,CASSSIKGAFYGYTF
TRBV4-2,.,16,TRBJ2-3,.,TGTGCCAACAGCCAAGATACTAGCTCGAGCACAGATACTCAGTATTTT,CANSQDTSSSTDTQYF
TRBV16,many,11,TRBJ2-1,.,TGTGCCAGCAGCCAACAGGCTGAGCAGTTCTTC,CASSQQAEQFF
TRBV4-1,few,17,TRBJ1-6,TRBD1,TGCGCCAGCCGCCAGGGACAGGCGCTCTCCTATAATTCACCCCTCCACTTT,CASRQGQALSYNSPLHF
TRBV20-1,.,11,TRBJ2-2,.,TGCAGTGCTGACCGGGACGGGGAGCTGTTTTTT,CSADRDGELFF
TRBV7-6,.,13,TRBJ2-5,.,TGTGCCAGCAGCTTAAAGGGCGCGGAGACCCAGTACTTC,CASSLKGAETQYF
TRBV4-2,many,16,TRBJ1-2,.,TGTGCCAGCAGCCAAGTCGGAGGGAGTCATTCGTATGGCTACACCTTC,CASSQVGGSHSYGYTF
TRBV7-2,.,15,TRBJ2-5,.,TGTGCCAGCAGCGTCTCAGGTCCCTCAGGGAATGAGCAGTACTTC,CASSVSGPSGNEQYF
TRBV4-1,.,16,TRBJ2-3,TRBD2,TGCGCCAGCAGCCAAGTCGCGGGGGTGGACACAGATACGCAGTATTTT,CASSQVAGVDTDTQYF
TRBV20-1,.,15,TRBJ2-3,.,TGCAGTGCTAGAGGTGGCCGGGGCGGCACAGATACGCAGTATTTT,CSARGGRGGTDTQYF
TRBV20-1,.,13,TRBJ2-1,TRBD1,TGCAGTGCTAGAGAGGGGACAGGGGATGAGCAGTTCTTC,CSAREGTGDEQFF
TRBV28,.,17,TRBJ2-4,.,TGTGCCAGCAGTTTATGGGAGGGGGGACCAGCCAAAAACATTCAGTACTTC,CASSLWEGGPAKNIQYF
TRBV29-1,few,12,TRBJ2-5,.,TGCAGCGTTGACCGAGCGGCGGAGACCCAGTACTTC,CSVDRAAETQYF
TRBV7-2,many,16,TRBJ2-5,.,TGTGCCAGCAGCTTAGTAGCGGAGACACTGCGGGAGACCCAGTACTTC,CASSLVAETLRETQYF
TRBV4-3,.,15,TRBJ2-7,TRBD2,TGCGCCAGCAGCCAATACAGGACTAGTTACTACGAGCAGTACTTC,CASSQYRTSYYEQYF
TRBV6-5,many,14,TRBJ1-2,.,TGTGCCAGCAGGCCGGTAACGGCCTCTTATGGCTACACCTTC,CASRPVTASYGYTF
TRBV20-1,few,14,TRBJ1-5,TRBD1,TGCAGTGCTAGAGAACAGGGGTTGGGTCAGCCCCAGCATTTT,CSAREQGLGQPQHF
TRBV12-3/TRBV12-4,many,14,TRBJ2-3,.,TGTGCCAGCAGTCCATCCGAGGTAGCGGATACGCAGTATTTT,CASSPSEVADTQYF
TRBV7-2,few,14,TRBJ1-1,TRBD1,TGTGCCAGCAGCCCCCGGACAGGGGAGACTGAAGCTTTCTTT,CASSPRTGETEAFF
TRBV7-2,few,14,TRBJ1-5,.,TGTGCCAGCAGCTTAGGCACTAGCAATCAGCCCCAGCATTTT,CASSLGTSNQPQHF
TRBV28,few,16,TRBJ1-6,.,TGTGCCAGCAGTTTGGCAGTTAGCTCCTATAATTCACCCCTCCACTTT,CASSLAVSSYNSPLHF
TRBV7-2,few,16,TRBJ2-2,TRBD1,TGTGCCAGCAGCCGATCGGGACAGGGGTCAGTCGGGGAGCTGTTTTTT,CASSRSGQGSVGELFF
TRBV5-5,.,13,TRBJ2-2,.,TGTGCCAGCAGCTGGAAGGGCGGGGGGGAGCTGTTTTTT,CASSWKGGGELFF
TRBV20-1,.,10,TRBJ2-1,.,TGCAGTGCTGGAGGGGGGGCCCTTAAATTC,CSAGGGALKF
TRBV7-2,few,13,TRBJ2-1,.,TGTGCCAGCAGTGCTCAGGTGGGAAGTGAGCAGTTCTTC,CASSAQVGSEQFF
TRBV28,few,15,TRBJ1-6,TRBD1,TGTGCCAGCAGGTTTGGGGACAGGGATTTGTCACCCCTCCACTTT,CASRFGDRDLSPLHF
TRBV3-1,few,18,TRBJ2-1,TRBD2,TGTGCCAGCAGCCAGCTCTCTAGCGGGGGGAGCTCCTACAATGAGCAGTTCTTC,CASSQLSSGGSSYNEQFF
TRBV7-9,few,15,TRBJ1-3,.,TGTGCCAGCAGCTTAGAGGGCGGACCCTCAAACACCATATATTTT,CASSLEGGPSNTIYF
TRBV9,few,14,TRBJ2-7,.,TGTGCCAGCAGCCGCGGGCTGGTGCCTTACGAGCAGTACTTC,CASSRGLVPYEQYF
TRBV29-1,.,14,TRBJ2-3,.,TGCAGCGTTGATACTGCCGCCTCCTCAGATACGCAGTATTTT,CSVDTAASSDTQYF
TRBV24-1,many,14,TRBJ2-3,.,TGTGCCACCAGTGATCGGGGCACCACAGATACGCAGTATTTT,CATSDRGTTDTQYF
TRBV20-1,few,16,TRBJ1-5,.,TGCAGTGCTAGGGCGGGGGTGTATTTGAGCAATCAGCCCCAGCATTTT,CSARAGVYLSNQPQHF
TRBV20-1,many,13,TRBJ2-3,.,TGCAGCGGGGGACAGCCACAGCCAGATACGCAGTATTTT,CSGGQPQPDTQYF
TRBV5-1,few,14,TRBJ2-5,.,TGCGCCAGCAGCTGGAGGACGGATCAAGAGACCCAGTACTTC,CASSWRTDQETQYF
TRBV20-1,few,12,TRBJ2-7,.,TGCAGTGCTGGTGACAGATTTTACGAGCAGTACTTC,CSAGDRFYEQYF
TRBV4-3,.,13,TRBJ1-1,.,TGCGCCAGCAGCCACCCCCCTGAAGGGAAAGCTTTCTTT,CASSHPPEGKAFF
TRBV20-1,few,15,TRBJ2-5,TRBD1,TGCAGTGCTAGAGACAGGGGGCTTGTGGGGAATGAGCAGTACTTC,CSARDRGLVGNEQYF
TRBV15,.,16,TRBJ1-5,TRBD1,TGTGCCACCAGGAGTACGGCCGACAGGGGTTCTCAGCCCCAGCATTTT,CATRSTADRGSQPQHF
TRBV27,.,11,TRBJ2-5,TRBD2,TGTGCCAGCAGTTGGGGCCGGGGGGAGTACTTC,CASSWGRGEYF
TRBV6-2/TRBV6-3,.,15,TRBJ1-1,TRBD1,TGTGCCAGCACCGACCCCCAGGGGGGGTTCACTGAAGCTTTCTTT,CASTDPQGGFTEAFF
TRBV30,.,17,TRBJ1-1,.,TGTGCCTGGAGTCCCATTGGGGGGGGGCCGGGTCGGACTGAAGCTTTCTTT,CAWSPIGGGPGRTEAFF
TRBV7-9,many,12,TRBJ2-1,.,TGTGCCAGCAGCCTCGGGGCTGGTGAGCAGTTCTTC,CASSLGAGEQFF
TRBV6-6,.,15,TRBJ2-2,TRBD1,TGTGCCAGCAGTAGACAGGGGCCTAACACCGGGGAGCTGTTTTTT,CASSRQGPNTGELFF
TRBV5-6,.,17,TRBJ1-1,.,TGTGCCAGCAGCTTGAATATGGCGACAGCTTCCAACACTGAAGCTTTCTTT,CASSLNMATASNTEAFF
TRBV20-1,few,13,TRBJ2-5,.,TGCAGTGGAGGGTACAGGCTACAAGAGACCCAGTACTTC,CSGGYRLQETQYF
TRBV10-3,.,17,TRBJ2-3,.,TGTGCCATCAGTCCCTGGGGGAGCAGGCTGAGCACAGATACGCAGTATTTT,CAISPWGSRLSTDTQYF
TRBV20-1,.,14,TRBJ2-7,TRBD2,TGCAGTGCTAGTCTCCCTAGCGGGATCTACGAGCAGTACTTC,CSASLPSGIYEQYF
TRBV20-1,few,12,TRBJ1-5,.,TGCAGTGCTAGTCGGCCCAATCAGCCCCAGCATTTT,CSASRPNQPQHF
TRBV5-1,.,15,TRBJ2-2,TRBD1,TGCGCCAGCAGCTTGAACAGGGGGCCCACCGGGGAGCTGTTTTTT,CASSLNRGPTGELFF
TRBV7-9,.,15,TRBJ2-7,.,TGTGCCATCAGACCAAGGGCGGCGGTCCAAGAGAACCAGTACTTC,CAIRPRAAVQENQYF
TRBV3-1,.,17,TRBJ2-3,.,TGTGCCAGCAGCCCAAGAGGCCGGGGAACGATCACAGATACGCAGTATTTT,CASSPRGRGTITDTQYF
TRBV14,few,13,TRBJ2-3,.,TGTGCCAGCGGGGGAGGTAACGGAGATACGCAGTATTTT,CASGGGNGDTQYF